This passage covers 20 T cell receptor beta chains from one sample sequenced in a study of T cells after yellow fever vaccination (dated by TCRdb to the late 2010s). The library was prepared using 5' RACE. Instrument on record: Illumina HiSeq 2500. TCRdb reran the public reads through fastp at Q25 and MiXCR, keeping productive beta chains. Entries that share a CDR3 protein sequence are merged under the most common genes and DNA. The sample has 250,000 or so distinct CDR3 sequences on record, approximately 6.8% of them singletons. Approximately 0.99% of the sample goes to the ten largest clones. The sample's treatment or condition label, decoded: live attenuated yellow fever vaccine strain. The sequencing here drew on CD4+ T cells sorted from PBMCs, taken on the day of the yellow fever booster vaccination. The origin of the receptors is a man aged 25 to 45 who received the YFV17D yellow fever vaccine.

The chain is built from TRBV5-4 and TRBJ2-5; 8 bases map to TRBD1. There are 16 residues in the CDR3. Germline V gives CDR1 SGHNT, CDR2 YYREEE (reference sequence). Losses at the gene ends were 0 bases for V and 4 bases for J; bases not matched to a gene: 8. The CDR3 sequence is CASSLATGGIGETQYF. CDR3 bases: TGTGCCAGCAGCTTGGCAACAGGGGGAATTGGAGAGACCCAGTACTTC.

This clonotype was found a few times. The J gene is TRBJ2-4, the V gene TRBV12-5; 7 bases align to TRBD1. The trim removed 4 bases at V and 0 bases at J, leaving 18 bases unmatched. Germline V gene lookup returns CDR1 LGHNT and CDR2 FRNRAP. This CDR3 is 20 amino acids long. CDR3 DNA sequence: TGTGCTAGTGGTTCGGGACCCGGGACAGCACGTACCCTAGCCAAAAACATTCAGTACTTC. It encodes CASGSGPGTARTLAKNIQYF. The full variable domain, with the rest looked up from reference TRBV12-5 and TRBJ2-4, is DARVTQTPRHKVTEMGQEVTMRCQPILGHNTVFWYRQTMMQGLELLAYFRNRAPLDDSGMPKDRFSAEMPDATLATLKIQPSEPRDSAVYFCASGSGPGTARTLAKNIQYFGAGTRLSVL.

The chain couples TRBV12-3 or TRBV12-4 to TRBJ1-1, with a possible D match to TRBD1 (5 bases). V lost 7 bases to trimming and J lost 6 bases, with 12 bases between them. The CDR3 runs 12 residues. CDR3 nucleotide sequence: TGTGCCAGCACTCGAGGGGTTTCTGAAGCTTTCTTT. It encodes CASTRGVSEAFF.

Details on this clonotype: Just one base apart from a much larger clone, this may be a read error. This chain links TRBV3-1 with TRBJ2-1, with 9 bases identical to TRBD2. The germline V gene has CDR1 LGHDT and CDR2 YNNKEL (reference sequence). The CDR3 is 18 amino acids. CDR3 region: CASSHDPLVAGGYTEQFF. The CDR3 DNA reads TGTGCCAGCAGCCACGATCCCCTCGTGGCGGGAGGGTACACTGAGCAGTTCTTC.

This clonotype was recorded at least ten times. J is TRBJ1-1 and V is TRBV20-1; possible D gene TRBD1, 6 bases. The V end was cut by 2 bases, the J end by 0 bases, with 10 bases between. The V gene's germline CDR1 is DFQATT and CDR2 SNEGSKA (reference sequence). The CDR3 covers 14 residues. The CDR3 sequence: CSARRQVMNTEAFF. The CDR3 nucleotides are TGCAGTGCTAGAAGACAGGTAATGAACACTGAAGCTTTCTTT.

The chain links TRBV20-1 to TRBJ2-5, with D possibly TRBD2 on 5 matching bases. The V and J ends lost 4 bases and 4 bases respectively, with 10 bases between them. Germline V gives CDR1 DFQATT, CDR2 SNEGSKA (reference sequence). CDR3 length equals 12 residues. Written as DNA, the CDR3 is TGCAGTGCTACCGGGGTACGAGAGACCCAGTACTTC. Translating gives CSATGVRETQYF.

V is TRBV6-5 and J is TRBJ2-7, with unresolved D. The germline V gene has CDR1 MNHEY and CDR2 SVGAGI. The CDR3 totals 13 residues. With 2 bases removed from V and 5 bases from J, the gap between germline ends came to 10 bases. CDR3: CASSYAAGHEQYF. The DNA of the CDR3 is TGTGCCAGCAGTTACGCGGCCGGCCACGAGCAGTACTTC.

The V gene is TRBV7-9, the J gene TRBJ1-1, with D perhaps matching TRBD1 (6 bases). The CDR3 sequence is 13 residues long. V dropped 1 base and J dropped 7 bases, with 10 bases sitting between them. Germline CDR1 reads SEHNR; CDR2 reads FQNEAQ (reference sequence). The chain's CDR3 is CASSLGGRGEAFF. CDR3 DNA sequence: TGTGCCAGCAGCTTAGGAGGCAGGGGTGAAGCTTTCTTT.

This clonotype was recorded many times. The chain couples TRBV7-2 to TRBJ2-2, with TRBD1 matching 10 bases. The CDR3 contains 17 residues. Unmatched junction bases numbered 10, after V lost 5 bases and J lost 4 bases. Looked up from germline, CDR1 is SGHTA and CDR2 is FQGNSA. The CDR3 DNA reads as TGTGCCAGCAGCCCGAGCGCGACAGGGGGCGTCACCGGGGAGCTGTTTTTT. It codes for CASSPSATGGVTGELFF. The whole variable domain, remainder taken from reference TRBV7-2 and TRBJ2-2, is GAGVSQSPSNKVTEKGKDVELRCDPISGHTALYWYRQSLGQGLEFLIYFQGNSAPDKSGLPSDRFSAERTGGSVSTLTIQRTQQEDSAVYLCASSPSATGGVTGELFFGEGSRLTVL.

A few counts support this clonotype. The chain recombines TRBV7-2 with TRBJ1-2, with 7 nucleotides matching TRBD1. Germline loops: CDR1 SGHTA, CDR2 FQGNSA. The CDR3 covers 16 residues. V gave up 4 bases and J gave up 8 bases; unmatched junction bases: 16. The CDR3, as DNA: TGTGCCAGCAGCTCAAGACAGGGCCTAAGGGGAGGAGGCTACACCTTC. Translation gives CASSSRQGLRGGGYTF.

This clonotype has a count of ten or more. The DNA for the CDR3 is TGCAGTGCGAAGCCGGGAGCACATTACGAGCAGTACTTC. Protein sequence: CSAKPGAHYEQYF. The genes are TRBV20-1 and TRBJ2-7; TRBD2 might be the D (6 bases). Trimming pared 6 bases from V and 4 bases from J, leaving 16 bases between. Germline V CDR1 and CDR2: DFQATT, SNEGSKA (reference sequence). This CDR3 has 13 amino acids.

This clonotype was recorded at least ten times. This sequence joins TRBV11-1 and TRBJ2-3; 8 positions match TRBD1. Per germline, CDR1 SGHAT and CDR2 FQDESV (reference sequence). There are 18 residues in the CDR3. The V segment lost 2 bases and the J segment 4 bases; nucleotides outside the gene matches: 14. As DNA, the CDR3 is TGTGCCAGCAGCTTAAGGCTGTCTGTGACAGGGGTTGCAGATACGCAGTATTTT. Its protein product is CASSLRLSVTGVADTQYF.

The V call is TRBV20-1, the J call TRBJ2-7; D is undetermined. The V and J ends lost 4 bases and 1 base respectively, with 17 bases between them. This CDR3 spans 15 amino acids. Germline V CDR1 and CDR2: DFQATT, SNEGSKA (reference sequence). The CDR3 protein is CSAKKYRYGSYEQYF. The CDR3 bases are TGCAGTGCTAAAAAATACCGATATGGGTCCTACGAGCAGTACTTC.

This clonotype was detected only a few times. J is TRBJ2-1 and V is TRBV29-1, with a tentative D call TRBD1 (5 bases). Germline V gene lookup returns CDR1 SQVTM and CDR2 ANQGSEA. This CDR3 comprises 12 residues. Trimming took 7 bases from V and 7 from J, leaving 14 bases between them. The CDR3 region is CSASQRGNEQFF. The CDR3 bases are TGCAGCGCATCCCAAAGGGGAAATGAGCAGTTCTTC.

In its sample, this clonotype was seen many times. The chain couples TRBV20-1 to TRBJ1-1; D uncertain. Trimming took 5 bases from V and 3 from J, leaving 13 bases between them. CDR3 length: 13 residues. Germline CDR1 is DFQATT and CDR2 is SNEGSKA (reference sequence). The CDR3: CSAPSQPHTEAFF. The CDR3 DNA follows: TGCAGTGCTCCCTCCCAGCCGCACACTGAAGCTTTCTTT.

The chain combines TRBV20-1 with TRBJ1-1, with TRBD1 as a possible D gene (5 bases). There are 16 residues in the CDR3. Germline V gene lookup returns CDR1 DFQATT and CDR2 SNEGSKA (reference sequence). The chain's CDR3 is CSFSGQGPFMNTEAFF. As DNA, the CDR3 is TGCAGCTTCTCGGGCCAGGGTCCGTTCATGAACACTGAAGCTTTCTTT.

V and J are TRBV3-1 and TRBJ2-7; 8 bases are a match to TRBD2. The V gene end was trimmed by 4 bases and the J gene end by 3 bases; junction bases not matched to a gene: 14. The germline CDR1 and CDR2 sequences are LGHDT and YNNKEL (reference sequence). The CDR3 length is 17 residues. The CDR3 sequence: CASSRGSGTTMRYEQYF. CDR3 sequence (DNA): TGTGCCAGCAGCCGAGGTAGCGGGACTACTATGCGCTACGAGCAGTACTTC.

This clonotype was counted only a few times. The V gene is TRBV6-1, the J gene TRBJ2-5; 9 bases are shared with TRBD2. CDR3 length: 15 residues. The germline gives CDR1 MNHNS, CDR2 SASEGT. V lost 10 bases to trimming and J lost 3 bases; unmatched junction nucleotides: 12. In DNA form, the CDR3 reads TGTGCCACCCTAAGGGCTAGCGGGATCAAAGAGACCCAGTACTTC. Translation: CATLRASGIKETQYF.

This clonotype has ten or more counts. This rearrangement joins TRBV20-1 to TRBJ2-1, with a possible D match to TRBD1 (5 bases). Per the germline V gene, CDR1 is DFQATT and CDR2 is SNEGSKA (reference sequence). The CDR3 runs 16 residues. The V and J ends lost 6 bases and 0 bases respectively, with 18 bases between them. The CDR3 loop reads CSADRSGFSSYNEQFF. CDR3 DNA: TGCAGTGCCGACAGATCGGGCTTCAGCTCCTACAATGAGCAGTTCTTC.

This clonotype showed up many times. The V call is TRBV9, the J call TRBJ2-3, with D perhaps matching TRBD1 (6 bases). The V and J ends lost 0 bases and 3 bases respectively, with 11 bases between them. There are 15 residues in the CDR3. Germline CDR1 reads SGDLS; CDR2 reads YYNGEE. CDR3 bases: TGTGCCAGCAGCGTAGCGGCAGGGGAAACAGATACGCAGTATTTT. Its translation is CASSVAAGETDTQYF.